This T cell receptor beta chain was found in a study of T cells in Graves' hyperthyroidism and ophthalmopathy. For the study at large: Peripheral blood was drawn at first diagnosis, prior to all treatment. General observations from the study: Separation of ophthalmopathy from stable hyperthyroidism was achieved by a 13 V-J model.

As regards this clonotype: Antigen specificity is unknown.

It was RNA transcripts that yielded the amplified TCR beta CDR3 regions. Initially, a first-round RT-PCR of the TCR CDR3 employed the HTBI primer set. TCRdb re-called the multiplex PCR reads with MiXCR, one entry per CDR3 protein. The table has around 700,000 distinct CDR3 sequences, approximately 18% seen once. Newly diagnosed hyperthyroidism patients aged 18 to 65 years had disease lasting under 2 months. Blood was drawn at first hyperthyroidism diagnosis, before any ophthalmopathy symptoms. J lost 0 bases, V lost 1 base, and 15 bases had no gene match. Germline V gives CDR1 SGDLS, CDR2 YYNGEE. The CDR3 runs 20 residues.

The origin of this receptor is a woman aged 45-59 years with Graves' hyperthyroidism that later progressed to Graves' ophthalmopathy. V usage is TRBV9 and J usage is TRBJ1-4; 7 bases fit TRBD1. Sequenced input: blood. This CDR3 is CASSVNKDRQKSATNEKLFF. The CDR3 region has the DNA TGTGCCAGCAGCGTAAATAAGGACAGGCAGAAGAGCGCAACTAATGAAAAACTGTTTTTT.